The text below deals with one T cell receptor beta chain. The data were obtained in a study of blood T cells in healthy people across ages. Through a sample-barcoded 5' primer and a J-beta primer mix, a second PCR was run for 7 to 11 cycles. From the 5' RACE reads, TCRdb called clonotypes with MiXCR, one entry per CDR3 protein. The table has 1.4 million or so distinct CDR3 sequences, 42% seen once. The CDR3 is 12 residues long. The V end lost 6 bases, the J end lost 8 bases, and 16 bases lay between the germline ends. CDR1 and CDR2 (germline): DFQATT, SNEGSKA (reference sequence). The TCR was taken from a woman aged 18 to 35 in good health. The rearrangement links TRBV20-1 to TRBJ1-2; D is ambiguous. The specimen sequenced was blood. The CDR3, as DNA: TGCAGTGCCAGTACGGGGAGAGGAGGCTACACCTTC. It is translated as CSASTGRGGYTF.